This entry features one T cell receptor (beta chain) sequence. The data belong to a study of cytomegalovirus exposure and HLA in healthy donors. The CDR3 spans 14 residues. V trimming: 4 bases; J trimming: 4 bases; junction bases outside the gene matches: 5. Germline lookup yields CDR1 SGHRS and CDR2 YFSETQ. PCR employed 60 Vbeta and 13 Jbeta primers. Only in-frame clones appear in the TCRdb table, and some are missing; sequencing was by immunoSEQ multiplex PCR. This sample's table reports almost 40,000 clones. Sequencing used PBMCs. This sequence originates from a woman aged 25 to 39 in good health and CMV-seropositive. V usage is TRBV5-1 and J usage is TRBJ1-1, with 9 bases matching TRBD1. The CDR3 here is CASSQLTGGTEAFF. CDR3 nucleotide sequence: TGCGCCAGCAGCCAGTTGACAGGGGGCACTGAAGCTTTCTTT. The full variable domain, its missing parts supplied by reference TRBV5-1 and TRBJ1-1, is KAGVTQTPRYLIKTRGQQVTLSCSPISGHRSVSWYQQTPGQGLQFLFEYFSETQRNKGNFPGRFSGRQFSNSRSEMNVSTLELGDSALYLCASSQLTGGTEAFFGQGTRLTVV.